Presented here are 5 T cell receptor beta chains from one specimen sequenced in a study of CD8+CD57+ T cells in acquired aplastic anemia. CDR3 and TCR beta VDJ profiling relied on a genomic DNA template. TCRdb ran MiXCR on the reads and lists one entry per CDR3 protein. This table has approximately 80,000 distinct CDR3 sequences, less than 85% appearing once. Sequencing involved patients with CD8+CD57+ cell expansion previously shown by flow cytometry. Material: sorted CD4+, CD8+, or CD8+CD57+ T cells (not recorded which) from PBMCs. The receptors come from a human donor with aplastic anemia.

This clonotype was detected a few times. The rearrangement joins TRBV12-3 or TRBV12-4 to TRBJ2-1; tentatively, D is TRBD1 (5 bases). Between the trimmed V and J ends, which lost 8 bases and 0 bases, there was a span of 14 bases. CDR3 length: 15 residues. In DNA form, the CDR3 reads TGTGCCAGCGCCGGGCCGACAGACTCCTACAATGAGCAGTTCTTC. Translating gives CASAGPTDSYNEQFF.

The chain is built from TRBV29-1 and TRBJ1-1, with no clear D. The CDR3 runs 12 residues. V was pared by 3 bases and J by 5 bases, with 10 bases between. The germline V gene has CDR1 SQVTM and CDR2 ANQGSEA. This CDR3 reads CSVEWGGTEAFF. The DNA for the CDR3 is TGCAGCGTTGAGTGGGGAGGGACTGAAGCTTTCTTT.

The chain carries TRBV15 and TRBJ2-5; 7 nucleotides line up with TRBD1. The CDR3 covers 15 residues. Trimming cost V 0 bases and J 7 bases; bases outside gene matches: 8. Germline V gene sequence: CDR1 LNHNV, CDR2 YYDKDF (reference sequence). The CDR3 sequence is CATSRDTSGQLTQYF. DNA of the CDR3: TGTGCCACCAGCAGAGATACGTCGGGACAGTTGACCCAGTACTTC. Full variable domain (outside the CDR3, taken from reference TRBV15 and TRBJ2-5): DAMVIQNPRYQVTQFGKPVTLSCSQTLNHNVMYWYQQKSSQAPKLLFHYYDKDFNNEADTPDNFQSRRPNTSFCFLDIRSPGLGDTAMYLCATSRDTSGQLTQYFGPGTRLLVL.

This clonotype has more than one count but fewer than ten. The chain joins TRBV7-9 to TRBJ2-3; D not certain. Germline CDR1 and CDR2: SEHNR and FQNEAQ (reference sequence). The CDR3 contains 12 residues. V lost 4 bases and J 1 base, leaving 3 bases between the germline ends. The CDR3 nucleotides read TGTGCCAGCAGCTCTGGCACAGATACGCAGTATTTT. Encoded protein: CASSSGTDTQYF.

J is TRBJ1-3 and V is TRBV7-9; D remains unclear. V was cut by 3 bases and J by 6 bases, with 9 bases left in between. In germline, CDR1 is SEHNR, CDR2 FQNEAQ (reference sequence). This CDR3 spans 13 amino acids. The CDR3 spells CASSLSKINTIYF. DNA for the CDR3: TGTGCCAGCAGCTTGAGTAAGATAAACACCATATATTTT. Full variable domain (missing parts from reference TRBV7-9 and TRBJ1-3): DTGVSQNPRHKITKRGQNVTFRCDPISEHNRLYWYRQTLGQGPEFLTYFQNEAQLEKSRLLSDRFSAERPKGSFSTLEIQRTEQGDSAMYLCASSLSKINTIYFGEGSWLTVV.